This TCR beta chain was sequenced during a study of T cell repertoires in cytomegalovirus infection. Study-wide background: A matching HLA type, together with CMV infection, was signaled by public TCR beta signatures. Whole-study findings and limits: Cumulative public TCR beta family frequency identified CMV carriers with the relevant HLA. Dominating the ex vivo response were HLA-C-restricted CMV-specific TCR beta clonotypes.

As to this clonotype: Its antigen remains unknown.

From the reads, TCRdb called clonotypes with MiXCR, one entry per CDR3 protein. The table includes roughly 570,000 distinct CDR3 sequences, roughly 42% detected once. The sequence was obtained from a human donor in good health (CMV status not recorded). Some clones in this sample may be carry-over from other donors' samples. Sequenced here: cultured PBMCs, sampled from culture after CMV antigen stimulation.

CDR3 protein: CASSLNGFPGTGELFF. CDR3 sequence (DNA): TGTGCCAGCAGCTTAAATGGGTTCCCGGGCACCGGGGAGCTGTTTTTT. The rearrangement links TRBV7-2 to TRBJ2-2; D remains ambiguous. Trimming pared 2 bases from V and 4 bases from J, leaving 14 bases between. This CDR3 contains 16 residues. Germline CDR1 SGHTA, CDR2 FQGNSA.